Presented here are 11 T cell receptor beta chains from one specimen sequenced in a study of T cell responses to AZD1222 COVID-19 vaccine. The table came from immunoSEQ multiplex PCR; TCRdb's copy has only in-frame clones and leaves some out. The data contain around 130,000 clones, about 90% of them singletons. The sample consisted of peripheral blood, taken on day 0 of AZD1222 vaccination. Every receptor here comes from an adult in good health.

The chain is built from TRBV3-1 (or the pseudogene TRBV3-2) and TRBJ1-2; TRBD1 is a possible D gene (5 bases). CDR1 and CDR2 (germline): LGHDT, YNNKEL (reference sequence). V was shortened by 5 bases and J by 4 bases, with 11 bases between the two germline ends. The CDR3 runs 13 residues. The DNA of the CDR3 is TGTGCCAGCAGCTACGACAGCCCCTATGGCTACACCTTC. Amino acids: CASSYDSPYGYTF.

This clone was recorded only once. This chain uses TRBV5-1 with TRBJ1-2, with 8 bases aligning to TRBD1. The germline V gene has CDR1 SGHRS and CDR2 YFSETQ. The J segment lost 7 bases and the V segment lost 6 bases, leaving 5 bases of the junction unmatched. The CDR3 extends over 12 amino acids. CDR3 sequence: CASKTGVGGYTF. As DNA, the CDR3 is TGCGCCAGCAAGACAGGGGTGGGTGGCTACACCTTC. Drawing the rest from reference TRBV5-1 and TRBJ1-2, the complete variable domain is KAGVTQTPRYLIKTRGQQVTLSCSPISGHRSVSWYQQTPGQGLQFLFEYFSETQRNKGNFPGRFSGRQFSNSRSEMNVSTLELGDSALYLCASKTGVGGYTFGSGTRLTVV.

The chain joins TRBV10-3 to TRBJ1-2, with D maybe TRBD1 (6 bases). The CDR3 extends over 14 amino acids. The ends were cut back, 3 bases at V and 2 bases at J, with 10 bases in the middle. Germline-derived CDR1 and CDR2 are ENHRY and SYGVKD. The CDR3, as DNA: TGTGCCATCAGTGACACAGGGTTCAACTATGGCTACACCTTC. Translated: CAISDTGFNYGYTF.

This clone appeared a single time. The chain couples TRBV7-3 to TRBJ2-2, with D possibly TRBD2 on 7 matching bases. Deletions cut 0 bases from V and 4 bases from J, with 15 bases between. CDR3 length: 17 residues. CDR1 SGHTA and CDR2 FQGTGA come from the germline V gene. The CDR3 protein is CASSLTGGPITTGELFF. DNA of the CDR3: TGTGCCAGCAGCTTAACGGGGGGGCCTATTACCACCGGGGAGCTGTTTTTT. Combining the CDR3 with reference TRBV7-3 and TRBJ2-2 gives the whole variable domain GAGVSQTPSNKVTEKGKYVELRCDPISGHTALYWYRQSLGQGPEFLIYFQGTGAADDSGLPNDRFFAVRPEGSVSTLKIQRTERGDSAVYLCASSLTGGPITTGELFFGEGSRLTVL.

The chain is built from TRBV30 and TRBJ1-6; TRBD1 is a possible D gene (6 bases). CDR1 GTSNPN and CDR2 SVGIG come from the germline V gene (reference sequence). This CDR3 contains 16 residues. The V end lost 2 bases, the J end lost 10 bases, and 21 bases lay between the germline ends. CDR3 bases: TGTGCCTGGAGTCGGGGAAGGGACAACGTGGGGTCACCCCTCCACTTT. Its translation is CAWSRGRDNVGSPLHF. Full variable domain (rest looked up from reference TRBV30 and TRBJ1-6): SQTIHQWPATLVQPVGSPLSLECTVEGTSNPNLYWYRQAAGRGLQLLFYSVGIGQISSEVPQNLSASRPQDRQFILSSKKLLLSDSGFYLCAWSRGRDNVGSPLHFGNGTRLTVT.

This chain uses TRBV3-1 (or the pseudogene TRBV3-2) with TRBJ1-3; D is undetermined. The CDR3 sequence is 16 residues long. V lost 0 bases and J 4 bases, leaving 13 bases between the germline ends. Germline V gives CDR1 LGHDT, CDR2 YNNKEL (reference sequence). CDR3 coding DNA: TGTGCCAGCAGCCAAGATCTTGGAGGGAGAGGAAACACCATATATTTT. Its protein is CASSQDLGGRGNTIYF.

V gene TRBV7-9 combines with J gene TRBJ2-7; D gene unclear. The V and J ends lost 1 base and 1 base respectively, with 8 bases between them. Looked up from germline, CDR1 is SEHNR and CDR2 is FQNEAQ (reference sequence). The CDR3 is 14 amino acids. The CDR3 spells CASSLVLTSYEQYF. In DNA, the CDR3 is TGTGCCAGCAGCTTAGTTCTAACTTCCTACGAGCAGTACTTC.

V usage is TRBV29-1 and J usage is TRBJ2-5, with D perhaps TRBD2 (7 bases). The CDR3 contains 12 residues. In germline, CDR1 is SQVTM, CDR2 ANQGSEA. V was shortened by 8 bases and J by 5 bases, with 15 bases between the two germline ends. The CDR3 region is CSFWGGLETQYF. The CDR3 nucleotides are TGCAGCTTCTGGGGGGGGCTCGAGACCCAGTACTTC.

This clone showed up just once. V and J are TRBV27 and TRBJ1-5; weak D call: TRBD1 (6 bases). This CDR3 comprises 14 residues. The germline V gene encodes CDR1 MNHEY and CDR2 SMNVEV (reference sequence). Trimming left V 4 bases short and J 2 bases short, with 9 bases between. The CDR3 loop is CASSWSGGNQPQHF. The CDR3 DNA reads as TGTGCCAGCAGTTGGTCAGGGGGCAATCAGCCCCAGCATTTT.

The chain is built from TRBV6-5 and TRBJ1-1, with D unresolved. CDR3 length: 13 residues. Germline loops: CDR1 MNHEY, CDR2 SVGAGI. V lost 6 bases to trimming and J lost 3 bases, with 11 bases between them. CDR3 region: CASRPRAHTEAFF. CDR3 nucleotides: TGTGCCAGCAGACCCCGGGCGCACACTGAAGCTTTCTTT.

CDR3 nucleotides: TGTGCCAGCTCACCACACCCCACAGATACGCAGTATTTT. It translates to CASSPHPTDTQYF. V is TRBV18 and J is TRBJ2-3; no clear D. CDR3 size: 13 residues. V lost 1 base and J lost 2, with 4 bases in between. The germline gives CDR1 KGHSH, CDR2 LQKENI.